The present entry profiles one T cell receptor beta chain with its context. Its matching antigen is unknown. The repertoire was sequenced with immunoSEQ multiplex PCR; TCRdb's copy has only in-frame clones and lacks some. The table lists 15,000 to 20,000 clones, around four fifths of them singletons. J was trimmed by 1 base and V by 4 bases; bases with no gene match: 2. The CDR3 loop spans 14 amino acids. Germline CDR1 and CDR2: MNHEY and SVGAGI. This record comes from a study of ipilimumab plus nivolumab after autologous stem cell transplantation. Whole-study context: Median doses per patient: roughly 5 ipilimumab, about eight nivolumab. DLBCL patients had primary refractory or relapsed disease. General study points: TCR repertoire, Treg phenotype and gut microbiota reportedly support more study of this approach.

This TCR came from a male donor with diffuse large B-cell lymphoma. Material: PBMCs, obtained in a trial of ipilimumab plus nivolumab as post-transplant consolidation. The chain joins TRBV6-5 to TRBJ2-5, with TRBD1 identical over 8 bases. The CDR3 loop is CASSWTGFQETQYF. The DNA of the CDR3 is TGTGCCAGCAGTTGGACAGGGTTCCAAGAGACCCAGTACTTC.